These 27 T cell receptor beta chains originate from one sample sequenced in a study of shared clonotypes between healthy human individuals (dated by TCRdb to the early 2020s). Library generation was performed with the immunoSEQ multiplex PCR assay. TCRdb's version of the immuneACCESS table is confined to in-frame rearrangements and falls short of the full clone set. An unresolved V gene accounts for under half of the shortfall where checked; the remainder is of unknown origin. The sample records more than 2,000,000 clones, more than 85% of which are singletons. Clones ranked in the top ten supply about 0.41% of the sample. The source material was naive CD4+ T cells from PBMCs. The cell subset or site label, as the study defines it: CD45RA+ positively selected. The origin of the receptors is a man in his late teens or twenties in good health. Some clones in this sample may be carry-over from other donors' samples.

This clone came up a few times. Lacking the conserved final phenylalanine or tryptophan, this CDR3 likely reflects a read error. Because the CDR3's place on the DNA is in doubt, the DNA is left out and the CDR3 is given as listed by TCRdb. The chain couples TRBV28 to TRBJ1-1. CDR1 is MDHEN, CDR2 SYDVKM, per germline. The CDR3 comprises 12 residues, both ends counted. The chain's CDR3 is CASSLSFGLPGL.

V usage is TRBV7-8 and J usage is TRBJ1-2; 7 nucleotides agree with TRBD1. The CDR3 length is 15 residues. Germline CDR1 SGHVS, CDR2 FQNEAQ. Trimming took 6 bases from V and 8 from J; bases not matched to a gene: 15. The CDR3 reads CASRPGTATLGGYTF. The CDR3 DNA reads TGTGCCAGCAGACCCGGGACAGCAACTTTAGGCGGCTACACCTTC.

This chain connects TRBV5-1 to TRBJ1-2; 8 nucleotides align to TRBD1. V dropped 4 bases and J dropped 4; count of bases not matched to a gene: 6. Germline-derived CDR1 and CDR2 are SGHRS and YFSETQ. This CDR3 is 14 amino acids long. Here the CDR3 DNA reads TGCGCCAGCAGCGCAGAAGGACAGGGCTATGGCTACACCTTC. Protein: CASSAEGQGYGYTF. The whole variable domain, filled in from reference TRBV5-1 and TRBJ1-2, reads KAGVTQTPRYLIKTRGQQVTLSCSPISGHRSVSWYQQTPGQGLQFLFEYFSETQRNKGNFPGRFSGRQFSNSRSEMNVSTLELGDSALYLCASSAEGQGYGYTFGSGTRLTVV.

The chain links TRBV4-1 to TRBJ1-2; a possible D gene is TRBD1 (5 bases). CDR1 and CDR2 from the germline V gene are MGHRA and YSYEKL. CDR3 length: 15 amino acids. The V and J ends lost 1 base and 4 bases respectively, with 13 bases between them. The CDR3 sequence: CASSQGGPGGYGYTF. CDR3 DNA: TGCGCCAGCAGCCAAGGGGGCCCGGGGGGCTATGGCTACACCTTC.

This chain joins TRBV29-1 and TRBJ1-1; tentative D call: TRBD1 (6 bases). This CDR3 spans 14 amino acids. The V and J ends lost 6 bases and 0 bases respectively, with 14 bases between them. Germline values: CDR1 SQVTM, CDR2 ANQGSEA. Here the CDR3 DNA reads TGCAGCGTCCAAAGGGGGGGGCTGAACACTGAAGCTTTCTTT. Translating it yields CSVQRGGLNTEAFF. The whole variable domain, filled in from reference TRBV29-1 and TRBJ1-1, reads SAVISQKPSRDICQRGTSLTIQCQVDSQVTMMFWYRQQPGQSLTLIATANQGSEATYESGFVIDKFPISRPNLTFSTLTVSNMSPEDSSIYLCSVQRGGLNTEAFFGQGTRLTVV.

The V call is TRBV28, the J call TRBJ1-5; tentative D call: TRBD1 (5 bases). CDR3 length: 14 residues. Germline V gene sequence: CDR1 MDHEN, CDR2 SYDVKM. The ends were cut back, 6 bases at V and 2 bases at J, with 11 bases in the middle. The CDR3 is CASRAGGRNQPQHF. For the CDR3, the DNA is TGTGCCAGCAGGGCCGGGGGACGCAATCAGCCCCAGCATTTT. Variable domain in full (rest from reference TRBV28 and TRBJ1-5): DVKVTQSSRYLVKRTGEKVFLECVQDMDHENMFWYRQDPGLGLRLIYFSYDVKMKEKGDIPEGYSVSREKKERFSLILESASTNQTSMYLCASRAGGRNQPQHFGDGTRLSIL.

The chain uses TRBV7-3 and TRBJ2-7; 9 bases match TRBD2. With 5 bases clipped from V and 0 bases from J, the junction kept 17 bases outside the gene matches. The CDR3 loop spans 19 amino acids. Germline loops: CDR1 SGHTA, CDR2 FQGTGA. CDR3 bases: TGTGCCAGCAGCCGCTCTGGACTAGCGCCCGGCGGTAGCTCCTACGAGCAGTACTTC. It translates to CASSRSGLAPGGSSYEQYF.

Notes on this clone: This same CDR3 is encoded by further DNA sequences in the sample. The CDR3 DNA sequence: TGCGCCAGTTCGCAGGGAAGCTCCTACGAGCAGTACTTC. Residues: CASSQGSSYEQYF. V is TRBV5-1 and J is TRBJ2-7; maybe TRBD1 (5 bases). The CDR3 is 13 residues long. Trimming took off 8 bases at V and 0 bases at J, with 12 bases between the two ends. CDR1 and CDR2 (germline): SGHRS, YFSETQ.

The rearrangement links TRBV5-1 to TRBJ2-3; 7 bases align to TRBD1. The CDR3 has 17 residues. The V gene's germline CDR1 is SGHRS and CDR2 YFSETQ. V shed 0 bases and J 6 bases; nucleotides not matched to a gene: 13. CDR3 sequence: CASSLGGLTGYPDTQYF. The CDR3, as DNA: TGCGCCAGCAGCTTGGGCGGACTGACAGGGTACCCGGATACGCAGTATTTT.

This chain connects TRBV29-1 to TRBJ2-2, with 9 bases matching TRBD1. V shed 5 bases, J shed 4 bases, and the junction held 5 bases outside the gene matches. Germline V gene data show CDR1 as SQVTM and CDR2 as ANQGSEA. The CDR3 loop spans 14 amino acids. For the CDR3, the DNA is TGCAGCGTTTCCGGGACAGGGATCACCGGGGAGCTGTTTTTT. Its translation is CSVSGTGITGELFF.

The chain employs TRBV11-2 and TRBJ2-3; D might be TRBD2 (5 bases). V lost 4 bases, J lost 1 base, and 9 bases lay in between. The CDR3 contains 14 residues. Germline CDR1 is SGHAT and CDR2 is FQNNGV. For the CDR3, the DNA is TGTGCCAGCAGCTCCTGGACTGGCACAGATACGCAGTATTTT. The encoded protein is CASSSWTGTDTQYF. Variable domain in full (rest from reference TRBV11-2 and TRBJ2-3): EAGVAQSPRYKIIEKRQSVAFWCNPISGHATLYWYQQILGQGPKLLIQFQNNGVVDDSQLPKDRFSAERLKGVDSTLKIQPAKLEDSAVYLCASSSWTGTDTQYFGPGTRLTVL.

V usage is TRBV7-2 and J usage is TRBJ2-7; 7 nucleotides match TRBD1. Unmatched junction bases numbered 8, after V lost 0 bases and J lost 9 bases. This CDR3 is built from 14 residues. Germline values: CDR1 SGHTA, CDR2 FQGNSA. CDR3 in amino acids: CASSLARGTTGQYF. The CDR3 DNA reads TGTGCCAGCAGCTTAGCCAGGGGGACGACGGGGCAGTACTTC.

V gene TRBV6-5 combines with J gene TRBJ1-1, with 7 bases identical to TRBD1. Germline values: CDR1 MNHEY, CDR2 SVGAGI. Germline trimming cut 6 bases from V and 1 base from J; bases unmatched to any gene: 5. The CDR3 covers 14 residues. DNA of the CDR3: TGTGCCAGCAGGGCCCGACAGGGGAACACTGAAGCTTTCTTT. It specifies CASRARQGNTEAFF.

As DNA, the CDR3 is TGTGCCAGCACCCTTCCAGGGGACTCCTACAATGAGCAGTTCTTC. It specifies CASTLPGDSYNEQFF. The rearrangement joins TRBV2 to TRBJ2-1, with D maybe TRBD1 (6 bases). The CDR3 has 15 amino acids. Per germline, CDR1 SNHLY and CDR2 FYNNEI. V gave up 7 bases and J gave up 0 bases, with 13 bases separating them.

CDR3: CASSLVGHLGEAFF. The CDR3 bases are TGTGCCAGCAGCTTGGTCGGACACCTCGGTGAAGCTTTCTTT. V gene TRBV5-4 combines with J gene TRBJ1-1; TRBD1 is a possible D gene (5 bases). The V end was cut by 0 bases, the J end by 7 bases, with 13 bases between. The CDR3 loop spans 14 amino acids. CDR1 and CDR2 from the germline V gene are SGHNT and YYREEE (reference sequence).

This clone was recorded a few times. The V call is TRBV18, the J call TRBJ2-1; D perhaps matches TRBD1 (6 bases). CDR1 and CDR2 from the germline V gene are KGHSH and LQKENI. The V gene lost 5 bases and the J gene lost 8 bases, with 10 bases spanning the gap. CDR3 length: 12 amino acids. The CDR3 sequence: CASSLQGHEQFF. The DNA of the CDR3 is TGTGCCAGCTCATTACAGGGACATGAGCAGTTCTTC.

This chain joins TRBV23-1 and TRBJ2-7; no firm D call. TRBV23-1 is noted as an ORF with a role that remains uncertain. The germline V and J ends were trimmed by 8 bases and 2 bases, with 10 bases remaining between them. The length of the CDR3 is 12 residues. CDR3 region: CASSRQAYEQYF. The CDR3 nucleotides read TGCGCCAGCTCTCGGCAGGCCTACGAGCAGTACTTC.

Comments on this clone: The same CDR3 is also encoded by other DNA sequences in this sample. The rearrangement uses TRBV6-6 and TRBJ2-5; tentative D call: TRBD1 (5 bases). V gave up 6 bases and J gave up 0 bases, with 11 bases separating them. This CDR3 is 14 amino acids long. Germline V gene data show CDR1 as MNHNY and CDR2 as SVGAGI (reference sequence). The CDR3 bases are TGTGCCAGCAGCCGAGACAGAGACCAAGAGACCCAGTACTTC. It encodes CASSRDRDQETQYF.

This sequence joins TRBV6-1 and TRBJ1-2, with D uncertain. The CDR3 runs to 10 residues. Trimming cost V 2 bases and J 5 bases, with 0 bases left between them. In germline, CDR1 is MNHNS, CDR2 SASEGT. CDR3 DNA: TGTGCCAGCAGTGAATATGGCTACACCTTC. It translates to CASSEYGYTF.

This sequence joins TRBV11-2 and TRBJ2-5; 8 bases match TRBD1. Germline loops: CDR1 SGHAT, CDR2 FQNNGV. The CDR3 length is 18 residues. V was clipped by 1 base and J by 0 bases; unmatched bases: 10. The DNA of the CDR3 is TGTGCCAGCAGCTTAGCGGCCCAGGGGGCCAGGTACCAAGAGACCCAGTACTTC. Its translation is CASSLAAQGARYQETQYF.

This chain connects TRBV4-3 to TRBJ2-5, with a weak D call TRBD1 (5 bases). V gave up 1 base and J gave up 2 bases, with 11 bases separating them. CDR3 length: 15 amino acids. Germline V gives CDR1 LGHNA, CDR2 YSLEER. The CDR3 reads CASSQVSGKQETQYF. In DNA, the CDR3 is TGCGCCAGCAGCCAAGTATCAGGGAAACAAGAGACCCAGTACTTC.

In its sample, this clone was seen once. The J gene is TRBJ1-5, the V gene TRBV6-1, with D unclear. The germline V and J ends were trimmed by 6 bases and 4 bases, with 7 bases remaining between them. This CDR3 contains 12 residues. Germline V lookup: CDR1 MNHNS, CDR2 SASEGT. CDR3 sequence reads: CASRRLNQPQHF. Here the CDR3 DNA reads TGTGCCAGCAGGAGACTTAATCAGCCCCAGCATTTT.

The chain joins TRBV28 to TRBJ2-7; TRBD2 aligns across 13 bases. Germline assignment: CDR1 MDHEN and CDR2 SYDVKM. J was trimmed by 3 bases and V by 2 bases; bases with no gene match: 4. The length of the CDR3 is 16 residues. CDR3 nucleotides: TGTGCCAGCAGTTTACGGAGACTAGCGGGAGGCTACGAGCAGTACTTC. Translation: CASSLRRLAGGYEQYF.

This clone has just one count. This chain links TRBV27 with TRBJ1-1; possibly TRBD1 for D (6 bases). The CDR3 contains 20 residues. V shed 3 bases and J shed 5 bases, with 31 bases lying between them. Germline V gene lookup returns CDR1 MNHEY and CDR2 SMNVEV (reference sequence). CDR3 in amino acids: CASSFRAASQILGQQTEAFF. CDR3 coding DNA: TGTGCCAGCAGTTTCCGGGCAGCGAGCCAGATCCTAGGACAGCAGACTGAAGCTTTCTTT.

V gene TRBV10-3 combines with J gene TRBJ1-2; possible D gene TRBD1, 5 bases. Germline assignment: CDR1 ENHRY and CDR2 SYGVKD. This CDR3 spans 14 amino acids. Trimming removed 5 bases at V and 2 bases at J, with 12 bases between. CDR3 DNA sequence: TGTGCCATCAGTCACGGTGGGGGAAACTATGGCTACACCTTC. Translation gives CAISHGGGNYGYTF.

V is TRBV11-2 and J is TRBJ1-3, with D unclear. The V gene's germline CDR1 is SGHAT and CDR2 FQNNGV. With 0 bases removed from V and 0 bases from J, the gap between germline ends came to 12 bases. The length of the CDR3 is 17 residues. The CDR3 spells CASSLDLTLNSGNTIYF. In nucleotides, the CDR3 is TGTGCCAGCAGCTTAGATCTGACACTGAACTCTGGAAACACCATATATTTT.

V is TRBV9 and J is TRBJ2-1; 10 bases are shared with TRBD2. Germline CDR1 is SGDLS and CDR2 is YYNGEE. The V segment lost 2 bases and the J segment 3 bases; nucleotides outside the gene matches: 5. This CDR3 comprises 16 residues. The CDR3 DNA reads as TGTGCCAGCAGCGTCTCTACTAGCGGGGTCTACAATGAGCAGTTCTTC. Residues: CASSVSTSGVYNEQFF.